This record looks at one T cell receptor (beta chain) sequence and its context. This entry is derived from a study of T cell responses to AZD1222 COVID-19 vaccine. The CDR3 runs 13 residues. The V and J ends lost 7 bases and 3 bases respectively, with 16 bases between them. Germline CDR1 SQVTM, CDR2 ANQGSEA. Here immunoSEQ multiplex PCR was the method, and the copy in TCRdb shows in-frame clones only, minus some. Of 100,000 to 150,000 clones detected, 85% to 90% appear once; the ten largest clones hold 28%. Here the sequenced sample was peripheral blood, taken on day 0 of AZD1222 vaccination. The chain employs TRBV29-1 and TRBJ2-7, with D possibly called TRBD1 or TRBD2 (5 bases each). This TCR derives from an adult in good health. CDR3 region: CSASGTSFYEQYF. CDR3 coding DNA: TGCAGCGCCTCCGGGACGAGCTTCTACGAGCAGTACTTC.